The rows below give T cell receptor beta chains drawn from one sample of a study of blood T cell repertoires in COVID-19. Repertoires were generated with immunoSEQ multiplex PCR, while TCRdb's copy carries only in-frame clones and drops some. The table shows 200,000 to 250,000 clones, with about 84% occurring only once. Specimen: PBMCs or T cells enriched from blood (not recorded which). Receptors were obtained from a man aged 25-45 years with acute COVID-19. Each CDR3 is given with its conserved first and last residue. A D gene is named only where the DNA matches it firmly. Clone size is not always given. Where it is, it says once, few, many or a class for expanded clones.

>TRBD2|NA|TRBV11-3|TRBJ2-3
TGTGCCAGCAGTTCAAGCGGGGGGGCAGGTGGAGATACGCAGTATTTT
CASSSSGGAGGDTQYF
>TRBD1|NA|TRBV19|TRBJ1-4
TGTGCCAGTAGTGGTCAGGGGGCGGCTAATGAAAAACTGTTTTTT
CASSGQGAANEKLFF
>TRBD2|NA|TRBV5-1|TRBJ2-2
TGCGCCAGCAGCCTAGCGGGGGCGAACACCGGGGAGCTGTTTTTT
CASSLAGANTGELFF
>NA|NA|TRBV7-2|TRBJ1-5
TGTGCCAGCAGCTTAGTGCCAGGGGATCAGCCCCAGCATTTT
CASSLVPGDQPQHF
>NA|NA|TRBV19|TRBJ1-5
TGTGCCAGTAGTGTTGCCCTGGGGCAGGGACAGCCCCAGCATTTT
CASSVALGQGQPQHF
>NA|once|TRBV27|TRBJ2-7
TGTGCCAGCAGTTTTACGGGGAGCTCCTACGAGCAGTACTTC
CASSFTGSSYEQYF
>TRBD1|NA|TRBV5-4|TRBJ1-2
TGTGCCAGCAGAGGGACAGGGTCGGATGGCTACACCTTC
CASRGTGSDGYTF
>NA|once|TRBV6-5|TRBJ1-2
TGTGCCAGCAGGTCCGAGGGTTATGGCTACACCTTC
CASRSEGYGYTF
>TRBD1|NA|TRBV9|TRBJ2-2
TGTGCCAGCAATCGACAGGGTCCCGGGGAGCTGTTTTTT
CASNRQGPGELFF
>TRBD1|NA|TRBV24-1|TRBJ2-2
TGTGCCACCTCCCCTGGCTACGGGACAGCGAACACCGGGGAGCTGTTTTTT
CATSPGYGTANTGELFF
>NA|NA|TRBV15|TRBJ1-1
TGTGCCACCAGCTCCCCCTCACGGGGGAACACTGAAGCTTTCTTT
CATSSPSRGNTEAFF
>NA|NA|TRBV3-1/TRBV3-2|TRBJ2-7
TGTGCCAGCAGTTTTGTGCGGGGGCGGGAGCAGTACTTC
CASSFVRGREQYF
>NA|once|TRBV15|TRBJ2-2
TGTGCCACCAGCAGAGGTTGGACAGGGGAGCTGTTTTTT
CATSRGWTGELFF
>TRBD2|once|TRBV7-9|TRBJ2-1
TGTGCCAGCAGCCCCCCGGGCGCGGGGGCCTACAATGAGCAGTTCTTC
CASSPPGAGAYNEQFF
>NA|few|TRBV6-5|TRBJ1-6
TGTGCCAGTGTCGGGGACTTTGGGTCACCCCTCCACTTT
CASVGDFGSPLHF
>NA|NA|TRBV4-1|TRBJ1-2
TGCGCCAGCAGCCTCTTGGGCGGGGTCTATGGCTACACCTTC
CASSLLGGVYGYTF
>TRBD1|NA|TRBV5-5|TRBJ1-2
TGTGCCAGCAGCTTGGCCGGACAGGGGGTCTATGGCTACACCTTC
CASSLAGQGVYGYTF
>TRBD1|NA|TRBV2|TRBJ1-6
TGTGCCAGGGGGACAGGGAATTCACCCCTCCACTTT
CARGTGNSPLHF
>NA|NA|TRBV4-2|TRBJ1-6
TGTGCCAGCAGCCAAGTCCCAGGACAGAATTCACCCCTCCACTTT
CASSQVPGQNSPLHF
>NA|NA|TRBV20-1|TRBJ2-3
TGCAGTGCAGGGGTCCCAGATACGCAGTATTTT
CSAGVPDTQYF
>NA|few|TRBV5-4|TRBJ1-2
TGTGCCAGCAGCTTGGGCGGGTCTCACTACTATGGCTACACCTTC
CASSLGGSHYYGYTF
>TRBD1|NA|TRBV29-1|TRBJ2-3
TGCAGCGTTGAAGCCGGGACAGGGTCCTATTCGGGCACAGATACGCAGTATTTT
CSVEAGTGSYSGTDTQYF
>NA|few|TRBV6-4|TRBJ2-7
TGTGCCAGCAGTCCCACTTTCTCCTACGAGCAGTACTTC
CASSPTFSYEQYF
>NA|once|TRBV20-1|TRBJ1-5
TGCAGTGCTAGTAGCGCGAAAGATCAGCCCCAGCATTTT
CSASSAKDQPQHF
>NA|NA|TRBV13|TRBJ1-6
TGTGCCAGCAGCTTAGGCAGGGGCTCCTATAATTCACCCCTCCACTTT
CASSLGRGSYNSPLHF
>TRBD1|NA|TRBV5-6|TRBJ1-4
TGTGCCAGCAGCACGACAGGGGAATTCGCAACTAATGAAAAACTGTTTTTT
CASSTTGEFATNEKLFF
>TRBD2|once|TRBV5-1|TRBJ2-5
TGCGCCAGCAGCCAGGGACTAGCGGGGGGTCGGGAGACCCAGTACTTC
CASSQGLAGGRETQYF
>TRBD1|many|TRBV5-1|TRBJ2-7
TGCGCCTCCTACCCCGGGACAGGGGGCTACGAGCAGTACTTC
CASYPGTGGYEQYF
>TRBD1|NA|TRBV18|TRBJ2-5
TGTGCCAGCTCACCGACAGGGATGGTAGAGACCCAGTACTTC
CASSPTGMVETQYF
>NA|NA|TRBV9|TRBJ2-3
TGTGCCAGCAGCGTAGACAGGGGCACAGATACGCAGTATTTT
CASSVDRGTDTQYF
>NA|NA|TRBV6-5|TRBJ2-7
TGTGCCAGCAGTTACTCTGGGGGACACTCCTACGAGCAGTACTTC
CASSYSGGHSYEQYF
>TRBD2|NA|TRBV7-2|TRBJ2-7
TGTGCCAGCAGCTTAGCGCTAGGGACTAGCAACACCCACGAGCAGTACTTC
CASSLALGTSNTHEQYF
>TRBD1|NA|TRBV30|TRBJ2-7
TGTGCCTGGGGGATCGACAGGGACAGGAAGCAGTACTTC
CAWGIDRDRKQYF
>NA|once|TRBV4-2|TRBJ2-3
TGTGCCAGCAGCCAAGAGATGGGAGTGGGGGGAGATACGCAGTATTTT
CASSQEMGVGGDTQYF
>NA|NA|TRBV11-2|TRBJ2-1
TGTGCCAGCAGCTTAGGCGGGGTCACCTACAATGAGCAGTTCTTC
CASSLGGVTYNEQFF
>NA|once|TRBV9|TRBJ1-1
TGTGCCAGCAGCGGGGAGGAGGGGTTGGCTGAAGCTTTCTTT
CASSGEEGLAEAFF
>NA|NA|TRBV7-2|TRBJ2-3
TGTGCCAGCAGCCGCAGGGTCGACACAGATACGCAGTATTTT
CASSRRVDTDTQYF
>TRBD1|NA|TRBV5-5|TRBJ1-5
TGTGCCAGCAGCTGGGGGGACAGAGATAGCAATCAGCCCCAGCATTTT
CASSWGDRDSNQPQHF
>NA|NA|TRBV9|TRBJ1-3
TGTGCCAGCAGCGGACAGCGCTACTCTGGAAACACCATATATTTT
CASSGQRYSGNTIYF
>TRBD2|few|TRBV13|TRBJ2-1
TGTGCCAGCAGCCCGCTCTTCCGGGGGGGCCGGAATGAGCAGTTCTTC
CASSPLFRGGRNEQFF
>NA|NA|TRBV7-9|TRBJ1-2
TGTGCCAGCAGCTTAGACCGGGACTATGGCTACACCTTC
CASSLDRDYGYTF
>NA|NA|TRBV19|TRBJ1-1
TGTGCCAGTAGTATACTGGTGACGGCGGATGAAGCTTTCTTT
CASSILVTADEAFF
>NA|NA|TRBV19|TRBJ1-2
TGTGCCAGTAGTATAGTTGGGGCGCATGGCTACACCTTC
CASSIVGAHGYTF
>NA|once|TRBV3-1/TRBV3-2|TRBJ2-1
TGTGCCAGCAGCCAAGCAAGGACTCCAACCCTAGGTGAGCAGTTCTTC
CASSQARTPTLGEQFF
>NA|NA|TRBV6-5|TRBJ1-3
TGTGCCAGCAGTTATGGTTACTCTGGTGGAAACACCATATATTTT
CASSYGYSGGNTIYF
>NA|NA|TRBV7-2|TRBJ1-6
TGTGCCAGCAGCTTAGCCGCGGGGGGCTCGGGGTCACCCCTCCACTTT
CASSLAAGGSGSPLHF
>TRBD1|NA|TRBV5-6|TRBJ1-2
TGTGCCAGCAGCCCCGATTTTACAGGGGACTATGGCTACACCTTC
CASSPDFTGDYGYTF
>NA|NA|TRBV7-9|TRBJ1-5
TGTGCCAGCAGCTTGAGGGACAATCAGCCCCAGCATTTT
CASSLRDNQPQHF
>NA|NA|TRBV9|TRBJ2-3
TGTGCCAGCAAGCCCTCTGTATCTAGCACAGATACGCAGTATTTT
CASKPSVSSTDTQYF
>NA|few|TRBV11-1|TRBJ2-7
TGTGCCAGCAGCCGTGGGGGGACCGCCTACGAGCAGTACTTC
CASSRGGTAYEQYF
>NA|NA|TRBV4-1|TRBJ2-4
TGCGCCAGCAGCCATCTAGGGGGGGTAGCCAAAAACATTCAGTACTTC
CASSHLGGVAKNIQYF
>TRBD1|NA|TRBV11-2|TRBJ1-1
TGTGCCAGCAGCACGAATACAGGGGGATGGACTGAAGCTTTCTTT
CASSTNTGGWTEAFF
>NA|NA|TRBV7-3|TRBJ2-1
TGTGCCAGCAGCTTTGACTACCCGGCGGTGGGTGAGCAGTTCTTC
CASSFDYPAVGEQFF
>TRBD1|once|TRBV19|TRBJ1-2
TGTGCCAGTAGTCCCGGGGACAGGACGAACTATGGCTACACCTTC
CASSPGDRTNYGYTF
>NA|NA|TRBV7-9|TRBJ2-2
TGTGCCAGCAGCCCCCGGGACTGGAACACCGGGGAGCTGTTTTTT
CASSPRDWNTGELFF
>TRBD2|NA|TRBV11-2|TRBJ2-7
TGTGCCAGCAGTTTAACCTCCGGGACTAGCGGGGTTACTCCTTACGAGCAGTACTTC
CASSLTSGTSGVTPYEQYF
>TRBD1|NA|TRBV4-1|TRBJ1-2
TGCGCCAGCAGCCAGACAGGGGGGGACTATGGCTACACCTTC
CASSQTGGDYGYTF
>TRBD1|NA|TRBV5-1|TRBJ2-3
TGCGCCAGCAGCTTTACAGGGGGCGCAGAGTCCGATACGCAGTATTTT
CASSFTGGAESDTQYF
>NA|NA|TRBV2|TRBJ2-2
TGTGCCAGCAGTGAAGCGCTTTCAGGGATGGCCGGGGAGCTGTTTTTT
CASSEALSGMAGELFF
>TRBD1|NA|TRBV7-2|TRBJ1-1
TGTGCCAGCAGCTCTGCGACAGGGGCCAACACTGAAGCTTTCTTT
CASSSATGANTEAFF